A selection of T cell receptor beta chains follows, all from one sample in a study of breast tumors, draining lymph nodes, adjacent tissues. TCRdb re-called the multiplex PCR reads through MiXCR, storing one row per CDR3 protein. Among some 100,000 distinct CDR3 sequences listed, 21% were seen once. The specimen was axillary lymph node tissue. The receptors come from a female donor with breast cancer. Some clones in this sample may be carry-over from other donors' samples. CDR3s include the opening cysteine and the closing phenylalanine or tryptophan. The order of the fields is V gene, J gene, D gene, clone size, CDR3 protein, CDR3 DNA. The D gene is left open where the match is weak. Size tells how often a clone was seen (once, few, many) or the class of an expanded clone, and some rows leave it out.

TRBV5-4	TRBJ2-1	NA	once	CASSLDQGGYEQFF	TGTGCCAGCAGCTTGGATCAGGGCGGGTATGAGCAGTTCTTC
TRBV9	TRBJ2-6	NA	NA	CASSIDPDSPLSGANVLTF	TGTGCCAGCAGCATAGACCCGGACAGCCCCCTCTCTGGGGCCAACGTCCTGACTTTC
TRBV28	TRBJ2-7	TRBD2	NA	CASSFPRRASGIRFGYEQYF	TGTGCCAGCAGTTTTCCCCGACGGGCTAGCGGGATCCGCTTCGGCTACGAGCAGTACTTC
TRBV6-1	TRBJ2-1	NA	NA	CASHLEGARAYNNEQFF	TGTGCCAGTCACCTGGAGGGGGCCAGGGCGTACAACAATGAGCAGTTCTTC
TRBV30	TRBJ1-4	NA	NA	CAWGIQTGSSEKLFF	TGTGCCTGGGGTATACAAACAGGGTCTTCCGAAAAACTGTTTTTT
TRBV20-1	TRBJ2-3	NA	many	CSAPRGSGTDTQYF	TGCAGTGCTCCCCGGGGGAGCGGCACAGATACGCAGTATTTT
TRBV4-1	TRBJ2-3	TRBD2	many	CASSPLAANSDTQYF	TGCGCCAGCAGCCCTCTAGCGGCGAATTCAGATACGCAGTATTTT
TRBV7-9	TRBJ2-7	TRBD1	medium-sized	CASSLGQGDEQYF	TGTGCCAGCAGCTTGGGACAGGGGGACGAGCAGTACTTC
TRBV4-1	TRBJ2-5	TRBD2	many	CASSPFTSGPETQYF	TGCGCCAGCAGCCCCTTTACTAGCGGGCCAGAGACCCAGTACTTC
TRBV4-2	TRBJ2-1	NA	NA	CASSQDLMDSFSYNEQFF	TGTGCCAGCAGCCAAGATTTGATGGACTCCTTCTCCTACAATGAGCAGTTCTTC
TRBV2	TRBJ2-6	NA	many	CASSWTSGANVLTF	TGTGCCAGCAGTTGGACCTCTGGGGCCAACGTCCTGACTTTC
TRBV6-4	TRBJ2-2	TRBD1	NA	CASSWTGFTGELFF	TGTGCCAGCAGCTGGACAGGGTTTACCGGGGAGCTGTTTTTT
TRBV3-1	TRBJ2-1	TRBD2	many	CASSQERTRSEQFF	TGTGCCAGCAGCCAAGAGCGGACTAGATCTGAGCAGTTCTTC
TRBV11-3	TRBJ2-1	NA	many	CASSSRADIYNEQFF	TGTGCCAGCAGCTCCCGAGCGGACATCTACAATGAGCAGTTCTTC
TRBV6-5	TRBJ1-2	NA	many	CASYSGKTHGYTF	TGTGCCAGCTATTCCGGGAAAACCCATGGCTACACCTTC
TRBV15	TRBJ2-7	TRBD1	many	CATSRGTGDSYEQYF	TGTGCCACCAGCAGGGGGACAGGGGATTCCTACGAGCAGTACTTC
TRBV27	TRBJ2-5	TRBD1	many	CASSPDRGEQETQYF	TGTGCCAGCAGTCCTGACAGGGGGGAGCAAGAGACCCAGTACTTC
TRBV6-1	TRBJ1-4	NA	many	CASTRGWGPSEKLFF	TGTGCCAGCACCCGAGGTTGGGGCCCTAGTGAAAAACTGTTTTTT
TRBV2	TRBJ1-4	NA	few	CASSHRPQKSGKLFF	TGTGCCAGCAGCCACCGGCCTCAAAAGAGTGGAAAACTGTTTTTT
TRBV30	TRBJ1-4	NA	many	CAWSVGEKLFF	TGTGCCTGGAGTGTAGGCGAAAAACTGTTTTTT
TRBV10-2	TRBJ1-3	TRBD1	NA	CASREDRAGNTIYF	TGCGCCAGCAGGGAAGACAGGGCTGGAAACACCATATATTTT
TRBV6-5	TRBJ1-6	NA	many	CASSLGAGSPLHF	TGTGCCAGCAGTTTGGGGGCGGGTTCACCCCTCCACTTT
TRBV20-1	TRBJ2-7	TRBD1	many	CSGEGGRYEQYF	TGCAGTGGAGAAGGGGGCCGCTACGAGCAGTACTTC
TRBV10-3	TRBJ2-7	TRBD1	many	CAISESIWRRDRVHEQYF	TGTGCCATCAGTGAGTCGATATGGAGACGGGACAGGGTCCACGAGCAGTACTTC
TRBV6-5	TRBJ2-5	NA	many	CASNPTDPSQETQYF	TGTGCCAGCAACCCCACAGATCCGTCTCAAGAGACCCAGTACTTC
TRBV27	TRBJ2-2	NA	few	CASSLSQAVGELFF	TGTGCCAGCAGTCTCAGTCAAGCGGTCGGGGAGCTGTTTTTT
TRBV24-1	TRBJ2-2	NA	many	CATSDLVTGELFF	TGTGCCACCAGTGATTTGGTCACCGGGGAGCTGTTTTTT
TRBV5-4	TRBJ2-3	TRBD2	many	CASSLAGGRLAGGTDTQYF	TGTGCCAGCAGCTTGGCGGGGGGGAGACTAGCGGGGGGCACAGATACGCAGTATTTT
TRBV6-5	TRBJ1-1	NA	NA	CASTLKPGNTEAFF	TGTGCCAGCACCCTTAAACCTGGGAATACTGAAGCTTTCTTT
TRBV6-6	TRBJ2-2	NA	many	CASSYHSPRSTGELFF	TGTGCCAGCAGTTACCATTCTCCAAGGTCCACCGGGGAGCTGTTTTTT
TRBV11-1	TRBJ1-2	NA	many	CASSSLGTAHLYGYTF	TGTGCCAGCAGCTCTCTCGGGACGGCCCACCTCTATGGCTACACCTTC
TRBV7-9	TRBJ2-7	TRBD1	NA	CASSRDRERGYEQYF	TGTGCCAGCAGCCGGGACAGGGAGAGGGGCTACGAGCAGTACTTC
TRBV4-1	TRBJ1-4	NA	many	CASSQALNEKLFF	TGCGCCAGCAGCCAAGCCCTAAATGAAAAACTGTTTTTT
TRBV6-5	TRBJ1-5	NA	many	CASSPGHKNQPQHF	TGTGCCAGCAGTCCCGGACACAAAAATCAGCCCCAGCATTTT
TRBV28	TRBJ2-3	TRBD1	NA	CASSLSRTGRADTQYF	TGTGCCAGCAGTTTATCAAGGACAGGGCGGGCAGATACGCAGTATTTT
TRBV7-9	TRBJ2-3	NA	many	CASSRPEGVDTQYF	TGTGCCAGCAGCAGGCCTGAGGGAGTAGATACGCAGTATTTT
TRBV3-1	TRBJ2-5	NA	many	CATTLDTGFRETQYF	TGTGCCACGACCCTCGATACAGGGTTTAGGGAGACCCAGTACTTC
TRBV9	TRBJ1-2	NA	many	CASSVANNYGYTF	TGTGCCAGCAGCGTAGCTAACAACTATGGCTACACCTTC
TRBV28	TRBJ1-4	TRBD1	NA	CASSRLDRSYNEKLFF	TGTGCCAGCAGCCGCCTGGACAGGTCATATAATGAAAAACTGTTTTTT
TRBV2	TRBJ1-6	NA	many	CASSVAAFNSPLHF	TGTGCCAGCAGTGTGGCGGCTTTTAATTCACCCCTCCACTTT
TRBV10-2	TRBJ1-6	NA	NA	CASSLVPRTLHF	TGCGCCAGCAGTCTGGTCCCGAGGACCCTCCACTTT
TRBV7-8	TRBJ2-7	TRBD1	NA	CASSFGQGAAYEQYF	TGTGCCAGCAGCTTCGGACAGGGGGCAGCCTACGAGCAGTACTTC
TRBV29-1	TRBJ2-5	NA	many	CSVAGASRETQYF	TGCAGCGTTGCGGGGGCGAGTCGAGAGACCCAGTACTTC
TRBV15	TRBJ1-5	NA	many	CATSRDQGGGNQPQHF	TGTGCCACCAGCAGAGATCAGGGTGGGGGCAATCAGCCCCAGCATTTT
TRBV10-3	TRBJ1-6	NA	many	CAISESNAQPLHF	TGTGCCATCAGTGAGTCGAACGCACAGCCTCTCCACTTT
TRBV18	TRBJ1-2	NA	few	CASSPPGLGYGYTF	TGTGCCAGCTCACCACCGGGACTCGGCTATGGCTACACCTTC
TRBV7-2	TRBJ2-1	TRBD2	many	CASSLRAGGIIDEQFF	TGTGCCAGCAGCTTAAGGGCGGGAGGGATAATCGATGAGCAGTTCTTC
TRBV25-1	TRBJ1-4	NA	many	CASSAPGAVEKLFF	TGTGCCAGCAGTGCGCCAGGGGCTGTTGAAAAACTGTTTTTT